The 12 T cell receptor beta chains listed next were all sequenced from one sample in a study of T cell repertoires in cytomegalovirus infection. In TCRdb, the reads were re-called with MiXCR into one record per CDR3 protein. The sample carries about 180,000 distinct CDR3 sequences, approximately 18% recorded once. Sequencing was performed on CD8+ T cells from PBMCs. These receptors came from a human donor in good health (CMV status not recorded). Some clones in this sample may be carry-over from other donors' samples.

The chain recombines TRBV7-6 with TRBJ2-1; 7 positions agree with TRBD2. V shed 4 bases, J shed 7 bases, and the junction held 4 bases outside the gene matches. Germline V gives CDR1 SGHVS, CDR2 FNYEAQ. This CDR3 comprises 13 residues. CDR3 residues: CASSWGGVNEQFF. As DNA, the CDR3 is TGTGCCAGCAGCTGGGGGGGGGTGAATGAGCAGTTCTTC.

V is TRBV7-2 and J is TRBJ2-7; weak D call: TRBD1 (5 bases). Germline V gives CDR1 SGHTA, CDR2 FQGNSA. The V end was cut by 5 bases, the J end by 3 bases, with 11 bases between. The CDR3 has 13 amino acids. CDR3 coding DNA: TGTGCCAGCAGCACTACAGGCAACTACGAGCAGTACTTC. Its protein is CASSTTGNYEQYF.

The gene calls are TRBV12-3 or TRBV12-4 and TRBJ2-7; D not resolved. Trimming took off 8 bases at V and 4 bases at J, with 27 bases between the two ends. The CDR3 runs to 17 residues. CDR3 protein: CASSSPRVGPSDYEQYF. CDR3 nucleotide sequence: TGTGCCAGCTCCTCCCCAAGGGTAGGGCCCTCAGATTACGAGCAGTACTTC.

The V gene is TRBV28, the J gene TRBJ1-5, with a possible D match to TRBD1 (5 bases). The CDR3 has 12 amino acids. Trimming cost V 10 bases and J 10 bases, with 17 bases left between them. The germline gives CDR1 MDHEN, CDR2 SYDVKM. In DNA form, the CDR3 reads TGTGCCATCGAAGATCGGGGGAGTCCCCAGCATTTT. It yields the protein CAIEDRGSPQHF. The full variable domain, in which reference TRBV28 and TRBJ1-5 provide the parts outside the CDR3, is DVKVTQSSRYLVKRTGEKVFLECVQDMDHENMFWYRQDPGLGLRLIYFSYDVKMKEKGDIPEGYSVSREKKERFSLILESASTNQTSMYLCAIEDRGSPQHFGDGTRLSIL.

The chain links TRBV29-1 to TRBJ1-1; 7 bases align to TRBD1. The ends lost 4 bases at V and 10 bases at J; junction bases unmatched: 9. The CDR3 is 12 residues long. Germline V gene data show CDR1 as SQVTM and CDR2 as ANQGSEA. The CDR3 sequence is CSVGDSRAIAFF. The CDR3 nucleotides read TGCAGCGTTGGGGACAGCAGGGCGATAGCTTTCTTT. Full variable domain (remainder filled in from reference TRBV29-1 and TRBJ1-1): SAVISQKPSRDICQRGTSLTIQCQVDSQVTMMFWYRQQPGQSLTLIATANQGSEATYESGFVIDKFPISRPNLTFSTLTVSNMSPEDSSIYLCSVGDSRAIAFFGQGTRLTVV.

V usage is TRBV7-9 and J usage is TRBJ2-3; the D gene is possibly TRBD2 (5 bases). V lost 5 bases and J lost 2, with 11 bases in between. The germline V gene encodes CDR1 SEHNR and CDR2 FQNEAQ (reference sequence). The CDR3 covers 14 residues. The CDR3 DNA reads TGTGCCAGCAGCCCCGAGGGAGCCACAGATACGCAGTATTTT. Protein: CASSPEGATDTQYF. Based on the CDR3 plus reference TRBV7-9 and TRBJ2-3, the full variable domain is DTGVSQNPRHKITKRGQNVTFRCDPISEHNRLYWYRQTLGQGPEFLTYFQNEAQLEKSRLLSDRFSAERPKGSFSTLEIQRTEQGDSAMYLCASSPEGATDTQYFGPGTRLTVL.

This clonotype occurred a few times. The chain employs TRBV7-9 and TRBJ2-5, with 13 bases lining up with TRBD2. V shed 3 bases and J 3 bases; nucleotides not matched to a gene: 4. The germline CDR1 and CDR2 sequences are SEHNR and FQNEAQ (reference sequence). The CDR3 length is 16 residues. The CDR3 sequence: CASSLIGLAGEETQYF. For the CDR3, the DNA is TGTGCCAGCAGCTTGATAGGACTAGCGGGGGAAGAGACCCAGTACTTC.

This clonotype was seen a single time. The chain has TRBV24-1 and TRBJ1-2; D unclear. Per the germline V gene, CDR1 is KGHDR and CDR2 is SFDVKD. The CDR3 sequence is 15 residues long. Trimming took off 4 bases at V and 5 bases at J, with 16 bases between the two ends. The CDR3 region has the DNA TGTGCCACCAGTGACCGGCGGACGGATTTATATGGCTACACCTTC. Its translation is CATSDRRTDLYGYTF.

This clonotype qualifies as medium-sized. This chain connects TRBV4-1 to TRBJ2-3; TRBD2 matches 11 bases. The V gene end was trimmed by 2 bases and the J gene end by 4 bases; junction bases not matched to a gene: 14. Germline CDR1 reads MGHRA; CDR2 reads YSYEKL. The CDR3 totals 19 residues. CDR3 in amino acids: CASSQIAPFTSGGSDTQYF. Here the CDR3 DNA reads TGCGCCAGCAGCCAAATAGCCCCCTTCACTAGCGGGGGTTCAGATACGCAGTATTTT.

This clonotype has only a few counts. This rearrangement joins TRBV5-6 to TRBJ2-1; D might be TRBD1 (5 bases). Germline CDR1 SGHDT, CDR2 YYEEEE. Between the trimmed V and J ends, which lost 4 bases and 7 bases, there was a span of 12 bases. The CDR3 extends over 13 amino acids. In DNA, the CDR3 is TGTGCCAGCAGCCCGTCCTACAGGAATGAGCAGTTCTTC. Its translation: CASSPSYRNEQFF.

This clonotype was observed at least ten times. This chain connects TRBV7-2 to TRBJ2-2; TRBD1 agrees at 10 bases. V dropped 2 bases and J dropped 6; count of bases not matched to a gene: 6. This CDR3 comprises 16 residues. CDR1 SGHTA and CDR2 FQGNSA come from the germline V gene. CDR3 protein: CASSLYRQGASGELFF. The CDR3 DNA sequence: TGTGCCAGCAGCTTATATCGACAGGGGGCGTCCGGGGAGCTGTTTTTT.

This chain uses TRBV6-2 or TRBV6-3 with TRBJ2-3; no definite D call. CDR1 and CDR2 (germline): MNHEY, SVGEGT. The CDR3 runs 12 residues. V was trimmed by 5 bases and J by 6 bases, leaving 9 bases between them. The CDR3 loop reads CASSLSSDTQYF. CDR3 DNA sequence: TGTGCCAGCAGTCTCTCTTCTGATACGCAGTATTTT.